Given below is one T cell receptor beta chain in context. The target antigen is unknown. This entry comes from a study of identical twins. Overall study findings and caveats: The models gave estimates that fell short of the out-of-frame TCR alpha sharing seen in monozygotic twins. Insertions ran lower in abundant cord blood beta clonotypes, though not in memory repertoires.

TCRdb re-called the 5' RACE reads through MiXCR, storing one row per CDR3 protein. The profile shows some 790,000 distinct CDR3 sequences, roughly 18% of them singletons. Trimming cost V 0 bases and J 4 bases; bases outside gene matches: 5. The CDR3 sequence is 16 residues long. The data also belong to a second study, concerning T cells expressing NK-cell markers. That work states: Sequencing of TCR beta repertoires drew on sorted CD3+CD56+NKG2C+, CD3+CD56+NKG2C- and CD3+CD56-NKG2C+ T cells. Sequenced donors, eight in total, included seven who were HCMV-seropositive and one who was seronegative.

This TCR came from a woman aged 18 to 35 in good health. What was sequenced was PBMCs. This chain links TRBV12-3 or TRBV12-4 with TRBJ2-3; 9 bases align to TRBD2. DNA for the CDR3: TGTGCCAGCAGTTTAGCTAGCGGGAGAGGCTCAGATACGCAGTATTTT. It codes for CASSLASGRGSDTQYF.